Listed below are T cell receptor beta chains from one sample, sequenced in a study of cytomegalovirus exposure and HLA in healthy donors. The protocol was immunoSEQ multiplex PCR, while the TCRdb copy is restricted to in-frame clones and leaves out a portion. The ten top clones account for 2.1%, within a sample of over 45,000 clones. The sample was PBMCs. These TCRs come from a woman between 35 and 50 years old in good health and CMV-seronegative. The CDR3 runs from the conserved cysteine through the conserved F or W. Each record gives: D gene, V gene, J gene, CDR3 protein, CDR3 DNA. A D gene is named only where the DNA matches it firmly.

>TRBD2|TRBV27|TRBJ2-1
CASSPWAGGDYNEQFF
TGTGCCAGCAGTCCCTGGGCCGGGGGGGACTACAATGAGCAGTTCTTC
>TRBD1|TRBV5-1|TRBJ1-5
CASSLDRGDQPQHF
TGCGCCAGCAGTTTGGACAGGGGCGATCAGCCCCAGCATTTT
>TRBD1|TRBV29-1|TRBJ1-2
CSVGAGGGGYTF
TGCAGCGTTGGGGCAGGGGGCGGTGGCTACACCTTC
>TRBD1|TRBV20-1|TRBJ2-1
CSAHRGNEQFF
TGCAGTGCTCACAGGGGCAATGAGCAGTTCTTC
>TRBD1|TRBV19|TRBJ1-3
CASSIGTGGNTIYF
TGTGCCAGTAGTATCGGGACAGGAGGAAACACCATATATTTT
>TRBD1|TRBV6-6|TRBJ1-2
CASSPQGANYGYTF
TGTGCCAGCAGCCCCCAGGGGGCTAACTATGGCTACACCTTC
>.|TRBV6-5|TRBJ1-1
CASSYQSDTEAFF
TGTGCCAGCAGTTACCAAAGCGACACTGAAGCTTTCTTT
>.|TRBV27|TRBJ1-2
CASSPRGYYGYTF
TGTGCCAGCAGCCCCCGGGGGTACTATGGCTACACCTTC
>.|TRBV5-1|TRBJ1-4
CASSPLATNEKLFF
TGCGCCAGCTCCCCCCTTGCAACTAATGAAAAACTGTTTTTT
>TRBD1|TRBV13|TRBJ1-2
CASSFRQGGYTF
TGTGCCAGCAGCTTCCGACAGGGCGGCTACACCTTC
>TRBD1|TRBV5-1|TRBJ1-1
CASSPDRNTEVFF
TGCGCCAGCAGTCCGGACAGGAACACTGAAGTTTTCTTT
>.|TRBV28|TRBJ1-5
CASSLLRKPQHF
TGTGCCAGCAGTTTACTGCGGAAGCCCCAGCATTTT
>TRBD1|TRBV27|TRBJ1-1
CASRSGQLYTEAFF
TGTGCCAGCAGGTCGGGACAGTTGTACACTGAAGCTTTCTTT
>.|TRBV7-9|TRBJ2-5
CASSFLTSQETQYF
TGTGCCAGCAGCTTCTTGACTAGCCAAGAGACCCAGTACTTC
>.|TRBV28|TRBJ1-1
CASSQGHAPEAFF
TGTGCCAGCAGCCAGGGTCATGCACCTGAAGCTTTCTTT
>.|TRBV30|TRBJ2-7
CAWSVGAGLAYEQYF
TGTGCCTGGAGTGTAGGGGCAGGCCTTGCCTACGAGCAGTACTTC
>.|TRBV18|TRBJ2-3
CASSLTDTQYF
TGTGCCAGCTCACTAACAGATACGCAGTATTTT
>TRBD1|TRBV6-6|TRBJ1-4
CASSFLYRDSNEKLFF
TGTGCCAGCAGTTTCCTTTACCGGGACAGCAATGAAAAACTGTTTTTT
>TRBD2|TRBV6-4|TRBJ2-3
CASSRSSGGPADTQYF
TGTGCCAGCAGCCGCTCTAGCGGGGGGCCCGCAGATACGCAGTATTTT
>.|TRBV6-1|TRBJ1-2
CASSEGGPINYGYTF
TGTGCCAGCAGTGAAGGGGGGCCGATTAACTATGGCTACACCTTC
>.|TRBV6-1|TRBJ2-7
CASRDYLYEQYF
TGTGCCAGCAGAGACTATCTCTACGAGCAGTACTTC
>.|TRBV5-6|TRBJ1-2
CASSHTRGSTNYGYTF
TGTGCCAGCAGCCACACAAGGGGGTCAACGAACTATGGCTACACCTTC
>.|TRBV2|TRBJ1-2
CASSEGIRGGVANTF
TGTGCCAGCAGTGAAGGAATTCGAGGGGGGGTAGCAAACACCTTC
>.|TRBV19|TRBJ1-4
CASRLPEGAGEKLFF
TGTGCCAGTAGACTCCCGGAGGGCGCCGGTGAAAAACTGTTTTTT
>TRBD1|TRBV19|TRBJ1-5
CASSKTGVPLRGQPQHF
TGTGCCAGTAGTAAGACAGGGGTCCCCCTTCGAGGACAGCCCCAGCATTTT
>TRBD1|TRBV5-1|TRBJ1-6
CASSPGTGTNSPLHF
TGCGCCAGCAGTCCGGGGACAGGGACGAATTCACCCCTCCACTTT